The clone carrying this T cell receptor (beta chain) was seen repeatedly, ten times or more. Its antigen remains unknown. The library protocol tagged individual cDNA molecules with unique molecular identifiers. From the 5' RACE reads, TCRdb called clonotypes with MiXCR, one entry per CDR3 protein. The data contain 90,000 to 120,000 distinct CDR3 sequences, about 12% of them seen just once; the ten biggest clones take up approximately 3.1%. The sample comes from a study of early T cells in non-severe SARS-CoV-2 infection. Overall study context: Alpha and beta chains were unpaired, from unsorted whole-blood bulk RNA. Study results and limitations: Private and CD4 specificities were missed by VDJdb matching, which favored anti-spike CD8 responses.

The CDR3 totals 17 residues. Germline V gives CDR1 MNHNY, CDR2 SVGAGI (reference sequence). V lost 2 bases, J lost 4 bases, and 18 bases lay in between. Sample: whole blood. The origin of this receptor is an adult who was a healthcare worker with PCR-confirmed SARS-CoV-2 infection or an uninfected control (not recorded which). The V call is TRBV6-6, the J call TRBJ1-3, with D maybe TRBD1 (5 bases). The chain's CDR3 is CASSYGGPLASGNTIYF. DNA for the CDR3: TGTGCCAGCAGTTACGGGGGACCCCTCGCGTCCGGAAACACCATATATTTT.